This T cell receptor (beta chain) was documented in a study of OX40 agonist ivuxolimab in advanced cancers. Study summary: The patients got ivuxolimab, which is an agonistic anti-OX40 (CD134) antibody. Of the patients, three showed partial responses, one with hepatocellular carcinoma and two with cutaneous melanoma.

CDR3 size: 11 residues. Trimming took 6 bases from V and 6 from J, leaving 9 bases between them. CDR1 and CDR2 (germline): SNHLY, FYNNEI. Study observations and caveats: In general, CD8+ T cells held more expanded clones than CD4+ did, on average. Partial responders receiving 0.1-3.0 mg/kg showed among the lowest clonal expansion.

Profiled with immunoSEQ multiplex PCR; TCRdb holds only in-frame clones, not every one. The table records 65,000 to 75,000 clones, approximately 81% of them present only once. Worth noting for this clone: As yet, its antigen is unknown.

The genes are TRBV2 and TRBJ2-7; D is ambiguous. This specimen was CD4+ or CD8+ T cells sorted from blood, taken in a trial of the OX40 agonist ivuxolimab. This receptor was taken from an adult with an advanced solid tumor such as melanoma, head and neck, liver or kidney cancer. For the CDR3, the DNA is TGTGCCAGCAGCCAACTTGGCGAGCAGTACTTC. Translated, it gives CASSQLGEQYF.